One and the same sample provided the 20 T cell receptor beta chains below, sequenced in a study of a mutant IDH1 vaccine in newly diagnosed glioma. No cognate antigen is known for these TCRs. Noted time point: week 5, during vaccination. Every vaccination contained 300 ug of the mutant IDH1 20-mer peptide and was paired with topical imiquimod. Sequenced by immunoSEQ multiplex PCR; TCRdb stores in-frame clones only, minus some. Here the sample spans over 45,000 clones, 75% to 85% being singletons. The source material was PBMCs, sampled from a glioma patient whose treatment included an IDH1 peptide vaccine. These TCRs come from a man younger than 40 with glioma.

Of note for this clone: An end of the junction does not agree with germline; a read error may underlie this. The sample holds other DNA sequences that translate to the same CDR3. The gene calls are TRBV28 and TRBJ2-7, with a possible D match to TRBD1 (5 bases). Germline V lookup: CDR1 MDHEN, CDR2 SYDVKM. CDR3 length: 15 residues. In DNA form, the CDR3 reads TGTGCTAGCAGTTCCCACAGGAAACCTGGCTACGAGCAGTACTTC. Its translation: CASSSHRKPGYEQYF. The full variable domain, rest sourced from reference TRBV28 and TRBJ2-7, is DVKVTQSSRYLVKRTGEKVFLECVQDMDHENMFWYRQDPGLGLRLIYFSYDVKMKEKGDIPEGYSVSREKKERFSLILESASTNQTSMYLCASSSHRKPGYEQYFGPGTRLTVT.

J is TRBJ2-5 and V is TRBV27; D possibly corresponds to TRBD1 (6 bases). V was cut by 0 bases and J by 1 base, with 9 bases left in between. Germline assignment: CDR1 MNHEY and CDR2 SMNVEV (reference sequence). This CDR3 has 15 amino acids. CDR3 in amino acids: CASSLSWGPQETQYF. The CDR3 DNA sequence: TGTGCCAGCAGTTTATCATGGGGGCCCCAAGAGACCCAGTACTTC.

This chain joins TRBV11-1 and TRBJ2-1, with D perhaps matching TRBD2 (6 bases). The ends were cut back, 1 base at V and 1 base at J, with 11 bases in the middle. The germline V gene has CDR1 SGHAT and CDR2 FQDESV (reference sequence). The CDR3 is 16 residues long. The DNA for the CDR3 is TGTGCCAGCAGCTTAGTCGGGGGTCTTTCCTACAATGAGCAGTTCTTC. Translating it yields CASSLVGGLSYNEQFF. Full variable domain (remainder filled in from reference TRBV11-1 and TRBJ2-1): EAEVAQSPRYKITEKSQAVAFWCDPISGHATLYWYRQILGQGPELLVQFQDESVVDDSQLPKDRFSAERLKGVDSTLKIQPAELGDSAMYLCASSLVGGLSYNEQFFGPGTRLTVL.

The V call is TRBV27, the J call TRBJ2-1, with 14 nucleotides matching TRBD2. CDR3 size: 16 residues. The V and J ends lost 3 bases and 4 bases, in that order; junction bases with no gene match: 2. CDR1 is MNHEY and CDR2 is SMNVEV in the germline V gene (reference sequence). In DNA, the CDR3 is TGTGCCAGCAGTTTGACTAGCGGGGGGGTATACAATGAGCAGTTCTTC. This encodes CASSLTSGGVYNEQFF.

V and J are TRBV20-1 and TRBJ1-2, with TRBD1 as a possible D gene (5 bases). Germline loops: CDR1 DFQATT, CDR2 SNEGSKA (reference sequence). The CDR3 consists of 11 residues. Trimming cost V 6 bases and J 3 bases, with 8 bases left between them. Written as DNA, the CDR3 is TGCAGTGCCACAGGCGACTATGGCTACACCTTC. Protein sequence: CSATGDYGYTF.

J is TRBJ2-5 and V is TRBV7-6; 8 bases are a match to TRBD1. Germline assignment: CDR1 SGHVS and CDR2 FNYEAQ. With 5 bases clipped from V and 3 bases from J, the junction kept 11 bases outside the gene matches. The CDR3 loop spans 16 amino acids. The CDR3 loop reads CASSPRQGIEEETQYF. CDR3 DNA: TGTGCCAGCAGCCCCCGACAGGGGATAGAAGAAGAGACCCAGTACTTC.

This clone was counted a few times. The chain recombines TRBV15 with TRBJ1-5, with 7 bases matching TRBD1. Germline V gene data show CDR1 as LNHNV and CDR2 as YYDKDF (reference sequence). The ends lost 6 bases at V and 4 bases at J; junction bases unmatched: 3. The CDR3 has 13 residues. CDR3 nucleotides: TGTGCCACCAGAGACAGGGCTAATCAGCCCCAGCATTTT. Its protein is CATRDRANQPQHF.

This clone showed up just a few times. This rearrangement joins TRBV18 to TRBJ2-5; D ambiguous. CDR1 is KGHSH and CDR2 is LQKENI in the germline V gene. Between the trimmed V and J ends, which lost 2 bases and 1 base, there was a span of 11 bases. This CDR3 has 15 amino acids. Here the CDR3 reads CASSPFDTSQETQYF. CDR3 DNA: TGTGCCAGCTCACCATTCGACACATCCCAAGAGACCCAGTACTTC.

The chain is built from TRBV5-5 and TRBJ1-2; TRBD1 is a possible D gene (5 bases). The V gene lost 0 bases and the J gene lost 4 bases, with 7 bases spanning the gap. Germline loops: CDR1 SGHKS, CDR2 YYEKEE (reference sequence). This CDR3 is built from 13 residues. DNA of the CDR3: TGTGCCAGCAGCTTGGCCGGGACCTATGGCTACACCTTC. Amino acids: CASSLAGTYGYTF.

The rearrangement links TRBV4-2 to TRBJ2-1; 8 bases line up with TRBD2. Per the germline V gene, CDR1 is LGHNA and CDR2 is YNFKEQ. Unmatched junction bases numbered 11, after V lost 0 bases and J lost 16 bases. The CDR3 contains 14 residues. CDR3 region: CASSQESAAGGQFF. DNA for the CDR3: TGTGCCAGCAGCCAAGAATCCGCGGCGGGGGGTCAATTCTTC.

This clone showed up just once. The chain employs TRBV6-5 and TRBJ2-5, with D perhaps matching TRBD1 (5 bases). The J call may be faulty, since TRBJ2-7 better matches the DNA end. Germline values: CDR1 MNHEY, CDR2 SVGAGI. The CDR3 runs 15 residues. The CDR3 here is CASRNTGERAYEQYF. In DNA, the CDR3 is TGTGCCAGCAGAAACACAGGAGAGAGAGCCTACGAGCAGTACTTC.

The rearrangement links TRBV19 to TRBJ1-1; the D gene is possibly TRBD1 (6 bases). Trimming took off 7 bases at V and 6 bases at J, with 18 bases between the two ends. The germline V gene encodes CDR1 LNHDA and CDR2 SQIVND (reference sequence). The CDR3 has 14 residues. This chain's CDR3 is CASKEGGRSAEAFF. For the CDR3, the DNA is TGTGCCAGTAAGGAGGGGGGCCGGTCGGCTGAAGCTTTCTTT.

The chain has TRBV5-1 and TRBJ1-1; TRBD1 agrees at 10 bases. Germline V gene lookup returns CDR1 SGHRS and CDR2 YFSETQ. Losses at the gene ends were 4 bases for V and 6 bases for J; bases not matched to a gene: 6. This CDR3 is built from 14 residues. CDR3 DNA: TGCGCCAGCAGCGGGATCGGACAGGGGGCTGAAGCTTTCTTT. Amino acid sequence: CASSGIGQGAEAFF.

The chain recombines TRBV11-2 with TRBJ2-7; D is unresolved. Germline CDR1 SGHAT, CDR2 FQNNGV. This CDR3 spans 11 amino acids. V shed 1 base and J shed 4 bases, with 2 bases lying between them. The CDR3, as DNA: TGTGCCAGCAGCTTAGTATACGAGCAGTACTTC. Translating gives CASSLVYEQYF.

This clone was counted once. The chain recombines TRBV18 with TRBJ2-1; the D is unclear. Germline V gene lookup returns CDR1 KGHSH and CDR2 LQKENI. With 3 bases removed from V and 8 bases from J, the gap between germline ends came to 8 bases. This CDR3 contains 12 residues. The CDR3 loop reads CASSPGFHEQFF. Written as DNA, the CDR3 is TGTGCCAGCTCACCGGGATTCCATGAGCAGTTCTTC.

As DNA, the CDR3 is TGTGCCTGGCTACAGGTCCCGGCGTTCTATGGCTACACCTTC. It is translated as CAWLQVPAFYGYTF. This chain connects TRBV30 to TRBJ1-2; possible D gene TRBD1, 5 bases. V was cut by 5 bases and J by 4 bases, with 17 bases left in between. The CDR3 runs to 14 residues. The V gene's germline CDR1 is GTSNPN and CDR2 SVGIG (reference sequence).

The chain links TRBV7-9 to TRBJ2-1; D unclear. The CDR3 totals 15 residues. Trimming took 5 bases from V and 10 from J, leaving 21 bases between them. Germline lookup yields CDR1 SEHNR and CDR2 FQNEAQ (reference sequence). The chain's CDR3 is CASSPVLGAIEEQFF. The CDR3, as DNA: TGTGCCAGCAGCCCAGTGTTGGGCGCGATAGAGGAGCAGTTCTTC.

The V and J genes are TRBV7-8 and TRBJ1-2, with unresolved D. CDR1 SGHVS and CDR2 FQNEAQ come from the germline V gene. The CDR3 runs to 14 residues. V was pared by 5 bases and J by 2 bases, with 12 bases between. The CDR3 is CASSPGGSNYGYTF. The CDR3 bases are TGTGCCAGCAGCCCGGGCGGGAGCAACTATGGCTACACCTTC.

The chain uses TRBV5-1 and TRBJ2-2; 9 nucleotides match TRBD1. V lost 7 bases, J lost 6 bases, and 10 bases stayed unmatched. The CDR3 runs to 15 residues. Per germline, CDR1 SGHRS and CDR2 YFSETQ. The CDR3 sequence: CASSNTGGYAGELFF. The CDR3 DNA is TGCGCCAGCTCAAACACAGGGGGCTATGCCGGGGAGCTGTTTTTT.

The rearrangement uses TRBV6-6 and TRBJ2-5, with 12 bases lining up with TRBD2. The assigned J gene may be wrong: the sequence end matches TRBJ2-7 better. Looked up from germline, CDR1 is MNHNY and CDR2 is SVGAGI (reference sequence). The CDR3 sequence is 16 residues long. The CDR3 DNA sequence: TGTGCCAGCATAGGACTAGCGGGGCAGAGCTCCTACGAGCAGTACTTC. It codes for CASIGLAGQSSYEQYF.